Sequencing of this TCR beta chain was carried out in a study of blood T cell repertoires in COVID-19. Study details: Acute and convalescent COVID-19 samples came from the United States, Italy and Spain.

In the original analysis: Reference gene primer amplification gave nucleated cell count estimates. Assay: immunoSEQ multiplex PCR; the TCRdb copy retains only in-frame clones and omits some. V, J and clone size were drawn from that table, and D and trimming were deduced from the DNA. The sample lists some 200,000 clones, approximately 82% occurring once. Trimming at V came to 6 bases and at J to 0 bases, leaving 3 bases not matched to a gene. CDR1 SNHLY and CDR2 FYNNEI come from the germline V gene. The CDR3 covers 14 residues. The V and J genes are TRBV2 and TRBJ1-1, with TRBD1 matching over 8 bases. Sequenced material: peripheral blood. This receptor was identified in a man aged 45-60 years with active or convalescent COVID-19. The CDR3 DNA follows: TGTGCCAGCAGGAGGGACAGGATGAACACTGAAGCTTTCTTT. This encodes CASRRDRMNTEAFF.